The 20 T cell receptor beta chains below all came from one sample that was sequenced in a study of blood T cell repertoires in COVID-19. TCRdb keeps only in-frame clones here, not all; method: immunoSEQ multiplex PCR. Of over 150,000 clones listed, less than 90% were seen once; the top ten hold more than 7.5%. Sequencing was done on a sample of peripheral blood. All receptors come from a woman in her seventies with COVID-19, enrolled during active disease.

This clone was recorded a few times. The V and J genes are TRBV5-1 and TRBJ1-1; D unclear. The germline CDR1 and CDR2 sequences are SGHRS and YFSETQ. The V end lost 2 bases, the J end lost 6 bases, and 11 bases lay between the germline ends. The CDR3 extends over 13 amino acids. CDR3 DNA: TGCGCCAGCAGCTTTAGTAGCGGGGCTGAAGCTTTCTTT. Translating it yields CASSFSSGAEAFF.

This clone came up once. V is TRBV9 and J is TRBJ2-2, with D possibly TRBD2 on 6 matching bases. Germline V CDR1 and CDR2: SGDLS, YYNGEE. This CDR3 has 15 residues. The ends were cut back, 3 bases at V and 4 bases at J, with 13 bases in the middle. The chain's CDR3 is CASSAREQGTGELFF. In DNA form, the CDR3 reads TGTGCCAGCAGCGCTCGGGAGCAGGGCACCGGGGAGCTGTTTTTT.

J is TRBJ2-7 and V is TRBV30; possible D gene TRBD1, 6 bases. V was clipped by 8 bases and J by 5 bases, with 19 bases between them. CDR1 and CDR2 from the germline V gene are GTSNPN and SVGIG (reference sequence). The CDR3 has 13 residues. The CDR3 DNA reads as TGTGCCGGCCTTCCCCCGCAGGGGAACGAGCAGTACTTC. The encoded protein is CAGLPPQGNEQYF.

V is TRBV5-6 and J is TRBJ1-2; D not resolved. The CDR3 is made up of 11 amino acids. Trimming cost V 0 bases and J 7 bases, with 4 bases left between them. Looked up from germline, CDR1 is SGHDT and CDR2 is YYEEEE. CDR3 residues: CASSLGLGYTF. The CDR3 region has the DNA TGTGCCAGCAGCTTGGGACTTGGCTACACCTTC.

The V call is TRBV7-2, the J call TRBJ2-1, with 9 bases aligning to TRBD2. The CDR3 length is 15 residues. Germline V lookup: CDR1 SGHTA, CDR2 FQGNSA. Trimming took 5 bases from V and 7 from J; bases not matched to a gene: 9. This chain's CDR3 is CASSPNSGSNNEQFF. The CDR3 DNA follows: TGTGCCAGCAGCCCCAATAGCGGGAGTAATAATGAGCAGTTCTTC.

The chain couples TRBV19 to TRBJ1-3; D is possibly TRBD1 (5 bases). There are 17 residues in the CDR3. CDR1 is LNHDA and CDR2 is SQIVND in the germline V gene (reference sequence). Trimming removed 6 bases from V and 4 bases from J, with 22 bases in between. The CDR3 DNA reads TGTGCCAGTAGCCCCTGGCCGACAGACCTTTGGGGAAACACCATATATTTT. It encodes CASSPWPTDLWGNTIYF.

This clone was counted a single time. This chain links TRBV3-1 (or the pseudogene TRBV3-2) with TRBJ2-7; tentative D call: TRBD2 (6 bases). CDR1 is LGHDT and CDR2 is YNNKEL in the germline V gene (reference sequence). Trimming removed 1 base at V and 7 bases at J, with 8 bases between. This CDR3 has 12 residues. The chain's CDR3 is CASSQVGGEQYF. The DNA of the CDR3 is TGTGCCAGCAGCCAAGTTGGGGGGGAGCAGTACTTC.

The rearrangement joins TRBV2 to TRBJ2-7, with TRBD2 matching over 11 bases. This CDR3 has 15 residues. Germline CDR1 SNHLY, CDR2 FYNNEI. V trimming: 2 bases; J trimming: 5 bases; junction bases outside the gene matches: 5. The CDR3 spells CASSELAGGYDEQYF. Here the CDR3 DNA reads TGTGCCAGCAGTGAACTAGCGGGAGGCTACGACGAGCAGTACTTC.

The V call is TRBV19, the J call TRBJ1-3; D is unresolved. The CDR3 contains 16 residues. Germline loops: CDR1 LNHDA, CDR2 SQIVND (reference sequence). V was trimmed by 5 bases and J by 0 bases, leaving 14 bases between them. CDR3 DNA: TGTGCCAGTAGTCCTAGTTTGGAGAGCTCTGGAAACACCATATATTTT. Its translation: CASSPSLESSGNTIYF. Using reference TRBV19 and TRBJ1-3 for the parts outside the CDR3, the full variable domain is DGGITQSPKYLFRKEGQNVTLSCEQNLNHDAMYWYRQDPGQGLRLIYYSQIVNDFQKGDIAEGYSVSREKKESFPLTVTSAQKNPTAFYLCASSPSLESSGNTIYFGEGSWLTVV.

The CDR3 DNA reads TGTGCCAGCATCCTCCTCGGTGCCGGGGAGCTGTTTTTT. Translated, it gives CASILLGAGELFF. The chain combines TRBV7-9 with TRBJ2-2, with unresolved D. This CDR3 region has 13 residues. CDR1 and CDR2 (germline): SEHNR, FQNEAQ (reference sequence). V was cut by 7 bases and J by 6 bases, with 12 bases left in between.

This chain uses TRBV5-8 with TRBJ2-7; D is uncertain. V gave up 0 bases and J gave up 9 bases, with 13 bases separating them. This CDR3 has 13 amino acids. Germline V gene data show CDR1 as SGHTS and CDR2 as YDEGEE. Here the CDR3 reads CASSLGLQTLQYF. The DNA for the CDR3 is TGTGCCAGCAGCTTGGGCCTACAGACCCTGCAGTACTTC. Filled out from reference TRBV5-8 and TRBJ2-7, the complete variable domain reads EAGVTQSPTHLIKTRGQQATLRCSPISGHTSVYWYQQALGLGLQFLLWYDEGEERNRGNFPPRFSGRQFPNYSSELNVNALELEDSALYLCASSLGLQTLQYFGPGTRLTVT.

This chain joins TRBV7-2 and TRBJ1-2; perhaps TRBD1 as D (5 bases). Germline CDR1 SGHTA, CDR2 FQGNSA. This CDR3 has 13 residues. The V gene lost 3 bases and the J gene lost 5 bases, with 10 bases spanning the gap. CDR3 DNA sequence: TGTGCCAGCAGCTTGACAGCCGCATATGGCTACACCTTC. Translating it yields CASSLTAAYGYTF. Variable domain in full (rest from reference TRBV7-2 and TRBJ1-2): GAGVSQSPSNKVTEKGKDVELRCDPISGHTALYWYRQSLGQGLEFLIYFQGNSAPDKSGLPSDRFSAERTGGSVSTLTIQRTQQEDSAVYLCASSLTAAYGYTFGSGTRLTVV.

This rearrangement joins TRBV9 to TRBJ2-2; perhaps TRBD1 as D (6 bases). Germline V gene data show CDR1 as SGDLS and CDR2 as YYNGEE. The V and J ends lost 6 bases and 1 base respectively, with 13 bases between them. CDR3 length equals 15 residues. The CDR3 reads CASKRDNLNTGELFF. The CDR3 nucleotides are TGTGCCAGCAAACGGGACAACCTGAACACCGGGGAGCTGTTTTTT.

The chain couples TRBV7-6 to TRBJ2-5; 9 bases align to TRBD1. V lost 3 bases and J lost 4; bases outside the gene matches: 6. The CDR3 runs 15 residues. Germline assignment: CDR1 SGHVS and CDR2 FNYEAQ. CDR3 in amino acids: CASSFGTGSLETQYF. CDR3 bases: TGTGCCAGCAGCTTCGGGACAGGGTCATTAGAGACCCAGTACTTC.

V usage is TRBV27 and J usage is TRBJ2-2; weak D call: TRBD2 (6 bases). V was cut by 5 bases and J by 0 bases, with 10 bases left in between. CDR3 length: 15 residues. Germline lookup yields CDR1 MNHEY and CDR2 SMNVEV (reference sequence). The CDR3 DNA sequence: TGTGCCAGCAGTGCCCGACTAGCGAACACCGGGGAGCTGTTTTTT. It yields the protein CASSARLANTGELFF.

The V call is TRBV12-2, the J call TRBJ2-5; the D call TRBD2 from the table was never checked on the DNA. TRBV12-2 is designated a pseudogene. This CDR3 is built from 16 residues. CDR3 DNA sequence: TGTGCAAGTCGCTTAAGGGAGCTATCACACCAAGAGACCCAGTACTTC. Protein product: CASRLRELSHQETQYF.

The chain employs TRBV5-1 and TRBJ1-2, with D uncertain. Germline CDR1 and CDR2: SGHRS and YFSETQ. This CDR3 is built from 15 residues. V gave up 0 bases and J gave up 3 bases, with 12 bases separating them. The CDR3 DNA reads TGCGCCAGCAGCTTGGCCGATTTGAGGGACTATGGCTACACCTTC. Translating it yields CASSLADLRDYGYTF.

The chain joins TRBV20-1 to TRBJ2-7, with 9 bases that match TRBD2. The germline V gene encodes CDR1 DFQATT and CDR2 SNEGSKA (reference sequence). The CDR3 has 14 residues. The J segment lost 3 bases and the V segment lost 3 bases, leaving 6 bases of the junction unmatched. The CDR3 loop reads CSASFSGGYYEQYF. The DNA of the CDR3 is TGCAGTGCTAGTTTTAGCGGGGGTTACTACGAGCAGTACTTC.

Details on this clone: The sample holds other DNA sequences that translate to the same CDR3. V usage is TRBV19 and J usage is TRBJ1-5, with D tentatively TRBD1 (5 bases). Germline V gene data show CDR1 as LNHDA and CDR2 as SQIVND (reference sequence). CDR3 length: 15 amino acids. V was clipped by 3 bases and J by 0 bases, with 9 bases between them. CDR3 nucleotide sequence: TGTGCCAGTAGTATTGGGGCCCCTAGCAATCAGCCCCAGCATTTT. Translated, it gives CASSIGAPSNQPQHF.

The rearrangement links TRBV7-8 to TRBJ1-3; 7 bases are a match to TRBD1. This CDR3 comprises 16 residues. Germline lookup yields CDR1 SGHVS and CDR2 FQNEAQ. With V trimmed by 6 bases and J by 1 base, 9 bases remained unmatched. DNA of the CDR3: TGTGCCAGCAGTCTAGGGACAGTGGGTTCTGGAAACACCATATATTTT. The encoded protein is CASSLGTVGSGNTIYF. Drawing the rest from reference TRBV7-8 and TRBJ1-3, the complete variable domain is GAGVSQSPRYKVAKRGQDVALRCDPISGHVSLFWYQQALGQGPEFLTYFQNEAQLDKSGLPSDRFFAERPEGSVSTLKIQRTQQEDSAVYLCASSLGTVGSGNTIYFGEGSWLTVV.